The rows below give T cell receptor beta chains drawn from one sample of a study of OX40 agonist ivuxolimab in advanced cancers. TCRdb's table, derived via immunoSEQ multiplex PCR, lists solely in-frame clones and lacks some. Of 60,000 or so clones in the sample, 75% to 90% are singletons; the top ten hold roughly 4.9%. Material: CD4+ or CD8+ T cells sorted from blood, obtained in a trial of the OX40 agonist ivuxolimab. These receptors came from an adult with an advanced solid tumor such as melanoma, head and neck, liver or kidney cancer. The CDR3 runs from the conserved cysteine through the conserved F or W. The D gene is left open where the match is weak. Only part of the rows carry a size: once, few, many, or a class if the clone is expanded.

CDR3 protein: CASSFRGKTYEQYF; CDR3 DNA: TGTGCCAGCAGCTTTAGGGGAAAGACCTACGAGCAGTACTTC; CDR3 length: 14; clone size: NA; J gene: TRBJ2-7; V gene: TRBV7-8; D gene: NA
CDR3 protein: CASSRGRANTEAFF; CDR3 DNA: TGTGCCAGTAGCCGAGGTCGTGCGAACACTGAAGCTTTCTTT; CDR3 length: 14; clone size: NA; J gene: TRBJ1-1; V gene: TRBV19; D gene: NA
CDR3 protein: CASSLVSLRAEAFF; CDR3 DNA: TGTGCCAGCAGCTTAGTTTCGTTAAGGGCTGAAGCTTTCTTT; CDR3 length: 14; clone size: NA; J gene: TRBJ1-1; V gene: TRBV7-2; D gene: NA
CDR3 protein: CAVKSQGGTEAFF; CDR3 DNA: TGTGCCGTAAAGTCCCAGGGTGGAACTGAAGCTTTCTTT; CDR3 length: 13; clone size: once; J gene: TRBJ1-1; V gene: TRBV19; D gene: NA
CDR3 protein: CASRSDRAGTQYF; CDR3 DNA: TGTGCCAGCAGGTCCGACAGGGCGGGGACCCAGTACTTC; CDR3 length: 13; clone size: NA; J gene: TRBJ2-5; V gene: TRBV5-4; D gene: TRBD1
CDR3 protein: CASSLPHVNYGYTF; CDR3 DNA: TGTGCCAGCAGTCTCCCCCACGTTAACTATGGCTACACCTTC; CDR3 length: 14; clone size: NA; J gene: TRBJ1-2; V gene: TRBV28; D gene: NA
CDR3 protein: CASHKQGSDTQYF; CDR3 DNA: TGTGCCAGCCACAAACAGGGGTCAGATACGCAGTATTTT; CDR3 length: 13; clone size: NA; J gene: TRBJ2-3; V gene: TRBV18; D gene: TRBD1
CDR3 protein: CASSSGTQPYEQYF; CDR3 DNA: TGTGCCAGCAGTTCCGGGACACAGCCCTACGAGCAGTACTTC; CDR3 length: 14; clone size: NA; J gene: TRBJ2-7; V gene: TRBV6-1; D gene: NA
CDR3 protein: CASSVDRDSGYTF; CDR3 DNA: TGTGCCAGTAGTGTTGACAGGGACTCTGGCTACACCTTC; CDR3 length: 13; clone size: once; J gene: TRBJ1-2; V gene: TRBV19; D gene: TRBD1
CDR3 protein: CASSEGGNYGYTF; CDR3 DNA: TGTGCCAGCAGTGAAGGGGGCAACTATGGCTACACCTTC; CDR3 length: 13; clone size: NA; J gene: TRBJ1-2; V gene: TRBV6-1; D gene: NA
CDR3 protein: CAISAVAGDNEQFF; CDR3 DNA: TGTGCCATCAGTGCAGTAGCAGGGGACAATGAGCAGTTCTTC; CDR3 length: 14; clone size: NA; J gene: TRBJ2-1; V gene: TRBV10-3; D gene: NA